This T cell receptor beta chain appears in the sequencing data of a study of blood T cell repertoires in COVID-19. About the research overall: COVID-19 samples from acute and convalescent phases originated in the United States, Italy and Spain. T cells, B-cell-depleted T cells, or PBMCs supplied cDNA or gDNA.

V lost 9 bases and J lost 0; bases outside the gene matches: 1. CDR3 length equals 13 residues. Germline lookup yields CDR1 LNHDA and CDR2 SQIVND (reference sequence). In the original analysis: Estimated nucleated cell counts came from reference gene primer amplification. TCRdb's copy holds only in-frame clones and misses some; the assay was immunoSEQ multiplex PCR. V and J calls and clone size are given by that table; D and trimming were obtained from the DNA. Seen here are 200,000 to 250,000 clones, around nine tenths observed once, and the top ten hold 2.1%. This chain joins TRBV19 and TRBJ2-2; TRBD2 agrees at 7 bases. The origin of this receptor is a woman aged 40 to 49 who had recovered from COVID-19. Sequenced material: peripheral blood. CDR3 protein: CASGLANTGELFF. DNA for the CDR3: TGTGCCAGCGGACTAGCGAACACCGGGGAGCTGTTTTTT.